The text below deals with one TCR beta chain. This clonotype appeared a few times. Its antigen has not been determined. Base qualities are not recorded, but no much larger clone differs from it by a single base. Ophthalmopathy patients had moderately to severely active disease, with a Clinical Activity Score of 3 or more, a NOSPECS grade of 4 or more, and a disease duration of less than 3 months. The study excluded patients with uncontrolled infections, other autoimmune diseases, pregnancy or lactation. Clinical symptoms, serum thyroxine and TRAb, thyroid ultrasound, and orbital computed tomography formed the basis for the diagnoses. Ficoll-Paque density gradient centrifugation was used to isolate PBMCs from around 10 ml of fresh peripheral blood. Trizol reagent was used to extract total RNA, and RNA quality was then checked on an Agilent 2100 Bioanalyzer. These data originate in a study of T cells in Graves' hyperthyroidism and ophthalmopathy (dated by TCRdb to between 2018 and 2020). Background for the entire study: Peripheral blood samples were taken at the time of initial diagnosis, prior to any treatment. TCR Vbeta CDR3 sequencing of 120 to 150 peripheral blood samples (43 ophthalmopathy, approximately 80 hyperthyroidism and some 17 progressor patients) is reported in the paper. After blood sampling, hyperthyroidism patients were treated with methimazole at a starting dose of 30 mg daily, and ophthalmopathy patients were treated with high-dose intravenous methylprednisolone. An independent validation cohort of 18 to 20 hyperthyroidism patients and approximately 16 patients who later progressed to ophthalmopathy tested prospective prediction of ophthalmopathy. Thyroid tissue and blood T-cell repertoires from several Graves' hyperthyroidism patients were also compared in the study. The 100 discovery patients were divided at random into training and test sets in a 7:3 ratio. To identify TCR V-J signatures that set the groups apart, the researchers used a discovery cohort of 100 patients, made up of around 40 with Graves' ophthalmopathy and 57 with stable Graves' hyperthyroidism. What the authors observed across the whole study: A model built on a 13 V-J signature distinguished ophthalmopathy from stable hyperthyroidism, reaching about 88% sensitivity and under 84% specificity in cross-validation and 80%/75% in testing. Sample size was not statistically predetermined, and blinding of investigators to group allocation was not performed. Most expanded thyroid clonotypes (frequency above 0.001) were also detected in blood, a finding suggesting that blood repertoires may reflect thyroid immune responses. In validation, the model predicted progression to ophthalmopathy with 55% to 71% sensitivity and 72% to 85% specificity, a median of 6.5 months before onset.

Amplification of TCR beta CDR3 regions was carried out from RNA transcripts. A first-round RT-PCR of the TCR CDR3 used the HTBI primer set with the Qiagen OneStep RT-PCR kit. A second multiplex PCR round built the libraries, followed by size selection and purification. The libraries were sequenced on an Illumina HiSeq2000 using paired-end 100 bp reads. In the paper's pipeline: SOAPnuke was used to process the raw data, with reads discarded if the reads contained adapters or uncalled bases, had a mean Phred below 15, or lacked an exact constant-primer or identifier match. High-quality paired reads were merged using COPE v1.2.5, and each unique nucleotide sequence was defined as a clonotype. Clonotypes were aligned to IMGT TRBV, TRBD and TRBJ reference segments using MiTCR v1.1. The analysis included only V-J combinations with a frequency above 0.0001, which together covered roughly 99% of the repertoires. A TCS score was defined as the ratio between F50 (clonal expansion) and ExV (chaos), using BLOSUM62-based TCRdist between CDR3 peptides within each V-J. Welch's t-statistics and random forest reduced around 510 V-J features to some 14, which were used in a naive Bayes classifier (R e1071). Through fastp at Q25 and MiXCR, TCRdb rebuilt clones from the public reads, retaining in-frame beta chains. Rows are unified per CDR3 protein, each entry keeping the most common DNA and genes. The V and J calls here are based on TCRdb, not the publication. This sample comprises around 400,000 distinct CDR3 sequences, roughly 15% of them detected only once. The ten top clones hold approximately 19% of the sample.

After removal of 1 base from V and 2 bases from J, the junction retains 4 bases not matched to a gene. The CDR3 spans 15 residues, from the cysteine through the phenylalanine. Of all the DNA, just the CDR3 is kept, 45 bases in frame from base 1. CDR1 and CDR2, looked up from the germline V gene (reference sequence), are LGHDT and YNNKEL. The sequence came from a woman aged 60-75 years with Graves' ophthalmopathy. The sequencing sample was made of blood. The chain is made from TRBV3-1 and TRBJ2-7, with TRBD1 matching 8 junction bases. The DNA is TGTGCCAGCAGCCAAGCTTCACAGGGGGCCTACGAGCAGTACTTC. Its coded protein is CASSQASQGAYEQYF.